This T cell receptor (beta chain) is drawn from a study of T cells expressing NK-cell markers. Of note for this clonotype: Antigen specificity is unknown.

This CDR3 is 13 amino acids long. Per germline, CDR1 SEHNR and CDR2 FQNEAQ (reference sequence). TCRdb re-called the 5' RACE reads and catalogs CDR3 proteins one per entry, DNA excluded. The sample has about 160,000 distinct CDR3 sequences. Study results and limitations: In a handful of donors, dominant clonotypes made up roughly 28.3-65% of CD3+CD56-NKG2C+ cells. The dominant NKG2C+ clonotypes represented about 1.0-7.5% of CD8+ T cells in six donors.

The clonotype comes from a man aged 18 to 70 in good health. V gene TRBV7-9 combines with J gene TRBJ2-1; there is no DNA to check the TCRdb D call of TRBD1. Sequencing was carried out using blood T cells: a sorted CD56 or NKG2C T cell subset, CD4+ or CD8+ T cells, or bulk PBMC T cells (not recorded which). The CDR3 loop is CASDSTGGNEQFF.